The table lists the clone carrying this TCR beta chain with many counts. The data are from a study of tumor-infiltrating lymphocytes in oesophageal squamous cell carcinoma. TCRdb called the PCR reads again in MiXCR, with one record for every CDR3 protein. The table shows fewer than 20,000 distinct CDR3 sequences, with over 40% occurring only once. The origin of this receptor is a female donor with esophageal squamous cell carcinoma. Sequencing was carried out using normal esophageal tissue next to the tumor.

The chain's CDR3 is CASSVPGGRNIQYF. CDR3 nucleotide sequence: TGTGCCAGCAGTGTTCCCGGGGGCCGAAACATTCAGTACTTC. The chain links TRBV6-4 to TRBJ2-4, with D tentatively TRBD1 or TRBD2 (6 bases each). Germline V gene lookup returns CDR1 MRHNA and CDR2 SNTAGT. The CDR3 spans 14 residues. V lost 4 bases and J 6 bases, leaving 13 bases between the germline ends.